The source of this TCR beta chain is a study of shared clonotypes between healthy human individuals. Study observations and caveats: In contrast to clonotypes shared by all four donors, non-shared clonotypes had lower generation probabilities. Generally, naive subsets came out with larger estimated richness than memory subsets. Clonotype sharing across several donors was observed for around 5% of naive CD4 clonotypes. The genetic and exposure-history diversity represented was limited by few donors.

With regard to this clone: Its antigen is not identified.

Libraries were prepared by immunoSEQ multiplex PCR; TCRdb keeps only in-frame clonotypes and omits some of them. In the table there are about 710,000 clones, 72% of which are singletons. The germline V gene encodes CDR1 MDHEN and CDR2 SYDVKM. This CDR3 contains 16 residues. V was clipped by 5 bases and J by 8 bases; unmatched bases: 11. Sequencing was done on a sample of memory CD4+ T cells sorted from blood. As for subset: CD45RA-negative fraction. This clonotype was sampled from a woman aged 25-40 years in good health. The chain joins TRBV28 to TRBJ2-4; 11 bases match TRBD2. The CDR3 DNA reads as TGTGCCAGCAGTCCTCGACTAGCGGGAATCGTACACATTCAGTACTTC. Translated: CASSPRLAGIVHIQYF.